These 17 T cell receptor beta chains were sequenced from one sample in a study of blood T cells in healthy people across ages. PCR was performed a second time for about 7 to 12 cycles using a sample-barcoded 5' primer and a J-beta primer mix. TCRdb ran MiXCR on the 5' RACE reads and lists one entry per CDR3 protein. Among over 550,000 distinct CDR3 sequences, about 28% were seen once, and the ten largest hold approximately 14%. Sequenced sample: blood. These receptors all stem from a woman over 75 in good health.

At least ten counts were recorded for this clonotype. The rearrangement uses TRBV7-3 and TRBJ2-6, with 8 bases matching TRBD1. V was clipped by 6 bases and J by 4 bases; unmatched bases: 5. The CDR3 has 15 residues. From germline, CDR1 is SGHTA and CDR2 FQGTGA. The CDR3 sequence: CASRAGGFGANVLTF. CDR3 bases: TGTGCCAGCAGGGCAGGGGGCTTCGGGGCCAACGTCCTGACTTTC.

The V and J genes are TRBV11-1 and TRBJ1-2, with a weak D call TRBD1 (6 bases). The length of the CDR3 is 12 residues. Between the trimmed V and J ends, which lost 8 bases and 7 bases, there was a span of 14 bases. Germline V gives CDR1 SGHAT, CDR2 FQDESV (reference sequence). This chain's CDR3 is CASGGAIGGYTF. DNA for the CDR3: TGTGCCAGCGGGGGGGCGATCGGTGGCTACACCTTC.

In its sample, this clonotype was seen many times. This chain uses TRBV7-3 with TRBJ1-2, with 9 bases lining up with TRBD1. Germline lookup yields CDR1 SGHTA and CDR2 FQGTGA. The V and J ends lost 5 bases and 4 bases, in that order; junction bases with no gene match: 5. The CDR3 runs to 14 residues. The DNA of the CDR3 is TGTGCCAGCAGCCCCGGGACAGGGACCTATGGCTACACCTTC. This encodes CASSPGTGTYGYTF.

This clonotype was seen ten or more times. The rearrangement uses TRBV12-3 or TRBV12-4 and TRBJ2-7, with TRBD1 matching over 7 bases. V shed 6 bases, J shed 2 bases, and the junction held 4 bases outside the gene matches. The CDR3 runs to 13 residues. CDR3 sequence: CASRPDRAYEQYF. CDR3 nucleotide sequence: TGTGCCAGCAGGCCCGACAGGGCCTACGAGCAGTACTTC.

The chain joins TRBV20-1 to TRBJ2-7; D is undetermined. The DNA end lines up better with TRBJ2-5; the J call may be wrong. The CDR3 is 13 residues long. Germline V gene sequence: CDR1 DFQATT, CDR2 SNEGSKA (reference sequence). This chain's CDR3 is CSAKERAGGTQYF. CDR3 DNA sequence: TGCAGTGCTAAAGAACGGGCTGGCGGGACCCAGTACTTC.

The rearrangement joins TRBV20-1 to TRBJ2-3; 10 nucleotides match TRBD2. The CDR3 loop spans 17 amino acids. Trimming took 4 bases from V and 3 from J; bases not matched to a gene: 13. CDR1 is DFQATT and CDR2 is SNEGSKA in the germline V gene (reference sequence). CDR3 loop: CSAKVVRTSGVTDTQYF. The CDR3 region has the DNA TGCAGTGCTAAAGTGGTTCGGACTAGCGGAGTAACAGATACGCAGTATTTT.

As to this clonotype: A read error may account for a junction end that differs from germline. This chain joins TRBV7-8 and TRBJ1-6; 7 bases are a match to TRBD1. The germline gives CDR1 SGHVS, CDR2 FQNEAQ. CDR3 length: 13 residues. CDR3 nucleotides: TGTGCCAGCAGCCCCAGACAGGGTTCACCCCCCCACTTT. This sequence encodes CASSPRQGSPPHF.

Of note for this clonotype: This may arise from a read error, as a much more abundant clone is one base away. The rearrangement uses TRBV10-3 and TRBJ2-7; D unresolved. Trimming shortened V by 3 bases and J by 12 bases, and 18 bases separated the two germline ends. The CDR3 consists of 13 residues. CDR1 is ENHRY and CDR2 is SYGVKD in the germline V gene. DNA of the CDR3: TGTGCCATCAGTGACTACGGACGGTCCGATGGGTACTTC. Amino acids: CAISDYGRSDGYF.

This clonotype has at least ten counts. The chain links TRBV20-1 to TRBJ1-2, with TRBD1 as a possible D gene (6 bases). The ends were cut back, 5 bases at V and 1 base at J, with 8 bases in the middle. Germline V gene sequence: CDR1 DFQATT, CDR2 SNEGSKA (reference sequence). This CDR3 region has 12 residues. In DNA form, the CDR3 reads TGCAGTGCTCGACAGGATAACTATGGCTACACCTTC. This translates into CSARQDNYGYTF.

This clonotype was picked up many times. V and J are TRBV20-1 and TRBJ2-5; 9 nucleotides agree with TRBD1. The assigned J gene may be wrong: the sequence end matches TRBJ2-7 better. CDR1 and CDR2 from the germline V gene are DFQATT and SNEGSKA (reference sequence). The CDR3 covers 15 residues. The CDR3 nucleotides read TGCAGTGCTAGAAAACTACCGGGACAGGGTGGCGAGCAGTACTTC. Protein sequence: CSARKLPGQGGEQYF.

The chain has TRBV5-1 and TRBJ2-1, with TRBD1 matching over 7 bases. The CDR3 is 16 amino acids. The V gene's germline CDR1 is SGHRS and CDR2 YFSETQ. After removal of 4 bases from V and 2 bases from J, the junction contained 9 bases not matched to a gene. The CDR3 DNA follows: TGCGCCAGCAGCCCTGGACAGGCCGTTACCTACAATGAGCAGTTCTTC. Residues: CASSPGQAVTYNEQFF.

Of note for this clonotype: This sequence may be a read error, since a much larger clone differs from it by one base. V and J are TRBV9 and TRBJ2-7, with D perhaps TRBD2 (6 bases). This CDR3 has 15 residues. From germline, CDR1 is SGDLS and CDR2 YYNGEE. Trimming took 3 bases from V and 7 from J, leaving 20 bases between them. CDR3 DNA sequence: TGTGCCAGCAGCGCCTTAGGGCGGGGCTACAATGAGCAGTACTTC. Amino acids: CASSALGRGYNEQYF. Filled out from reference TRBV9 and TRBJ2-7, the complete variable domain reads DSGVTQTPKHLITATGQRVTLRCSPRSGDLSVYWYQQSLDQGLQFLIQYYNGEERAKGNILERFSAQQFPDLHSELNLSSLELGDSALYFCASSALGRGYNEQYFGPGTRLTVT.

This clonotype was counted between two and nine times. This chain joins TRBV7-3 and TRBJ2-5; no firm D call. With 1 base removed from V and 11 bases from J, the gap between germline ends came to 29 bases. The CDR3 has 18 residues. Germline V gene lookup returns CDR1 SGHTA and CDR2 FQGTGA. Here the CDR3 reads CASSLRRAHRWVTNEQYF. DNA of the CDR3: TGTGCCAGCAGCTTAAGAAGGGCCCACCGGTGGGTCACGAATGAGCAGTACTTC.

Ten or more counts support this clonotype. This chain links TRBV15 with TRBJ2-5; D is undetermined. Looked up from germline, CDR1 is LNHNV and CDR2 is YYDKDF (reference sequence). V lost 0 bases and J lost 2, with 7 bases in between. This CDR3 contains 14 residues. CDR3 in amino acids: CATSRDRNQETQYF. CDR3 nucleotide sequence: TGTGCCACCAGCAGAGATAGAAATCAAGAGACCCAGTACTTC.

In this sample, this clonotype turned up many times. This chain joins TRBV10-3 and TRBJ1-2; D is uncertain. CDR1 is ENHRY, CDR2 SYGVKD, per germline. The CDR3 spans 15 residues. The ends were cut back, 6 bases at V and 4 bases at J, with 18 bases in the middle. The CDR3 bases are TGTGCCATCAGGGACTCGGGAGGCCGGTCCTATGGCTACACCTTC. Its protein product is CAIRDSGGRSYGYTF.

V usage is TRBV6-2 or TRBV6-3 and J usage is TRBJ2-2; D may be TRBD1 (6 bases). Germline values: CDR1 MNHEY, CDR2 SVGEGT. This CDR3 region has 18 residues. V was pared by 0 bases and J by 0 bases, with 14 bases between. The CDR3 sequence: CASSYSFGQGTNTGELFF. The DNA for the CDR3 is TGTGCCAGCAGTTACTCGTTTGGGCAGGGGACGAACACCGGGGAGCTGTTTTTT.

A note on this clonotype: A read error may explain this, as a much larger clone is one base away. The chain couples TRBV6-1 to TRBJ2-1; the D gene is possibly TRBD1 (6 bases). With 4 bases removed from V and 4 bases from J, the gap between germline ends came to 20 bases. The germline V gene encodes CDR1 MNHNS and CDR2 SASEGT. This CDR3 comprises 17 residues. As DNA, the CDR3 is TGTGCCAGCAGTGGATCACAGGGATGGGGGTTATACAATGAGCAGTTCTTC. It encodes CASSGSQGWGLYNEQFF.